The T cell receptor beta chain under discussion was sequenced for a study of T cell responses to AZD1222 COVID-19 vaccine. Clones were read by immunoSEQ multiplex PCR, and TCRdb kept only the in-frame ones, dropping some. The sample consists of about 73,000 clones, about 91% of them appearing once. In regard to this clone: The antigen remains unidentified.

Study-wide points: Regions 160-218 and 743-854 dominated among vaccine-associated CD4 TCRs spanning spike.

The CDR3 covers 14 residues. In germline, CDR1 is SGDLS, CDR2 YYNGEE. J gave up 3 bases and V 0 bases, and 0 bases lay outside the gene matches. This TCR was recovered from an adult in good health. The sequences come from peripheral blood, collected on day 0 of AZD1222 vaccination. This chain joins TRBV9 and TRBJ2-5; the match to TRBD2 covers 9 bases. CDR3 DNA sequence: TGTGCCAGCAGCGTAGGCGGGAGGGAAGAGACCCAGTACTTC. Its protein product is CASSVGGREETQYF.